This TCR beta chain was recorded in a study of T cell responses to AZD1222 COVID-19 vaccine. Study summary: Pooled samples include second doses given at about 4 or 12 weeks.

Some clones are missing from TCRdb's copy, which holds only in-frame ones; the method was immunoSEQ multiplex PCR. Of 250,000 or so clones in the sample, just over 90% were seen once. Study results and caveats: Donor demographics were predominantly white British with a female majority; clonal diversity may be underestimated.

Comments on this clone: Its antigen is not known.

The germline CDR1 and CDR2 sequences are KGHSH and LQKENI. The CDR3 consists of 17 residues. V gave up 3 bases and J gave up 5 bases; unmatched junction bases: 10. This specimen consisted of peripheral blood, obtained on day 0 of AZD1222 vaccination. The chain couples TRBV18 to TRBJ2-1; 10 bases are a match to TRBD2. This receptor was taken from an adult in good health. The CDR3 DNA reads TGTGCCAGCTCACCCATGACTAGCGGGCGACTAGACAATGAGCAGTTCTTC. Protein product: CASSPMTSGRLDNEQFF.